A selection of T cell receptor beta chains follows, all from one sample in a study of blood T cell repertoires in COVID-19. Profiled with immunoSEQ multiplex PCR; TCRdb holds only in-frame clones, not every one. The sample lists approximately 280,000 clones, 90% seen once, with about 1.8% in the top ten. Sequenced material: PBMCs or T cells enriched from blood (not recorded which). These receptors all stem from a young woman with acute COVID-19. The CDR3 runs from the conserved cysteine through the conserved F or W. A D gene is named only where the DNA matches it firmly. Clone size, where shown, is once, few, many, or a class for clones that have expanded.

j_call: TRBJ1-3
clone_size: NA
d_call: NA
v_call: TRBV7-2
cdr3_aa: CASSPGRRVAGNTIYF
cdr3_nt: TGTGCCAGCAGCCCTGGACGCAGGGTCGCTGGAAACACCATATATTTT

j_call: TRBJ1-1
clone_size: NA
d_call: NA
v_call: TRBV7-3
cdr3_aa: CASSLQGNTEAFF
cdr3_nt: TGTGCCAGCAGCTTACAGGGGAACACTGAAGCTTTCTTT

j_call: TRBJ2-3
clone_size: few
d_call: NA
v_call: TRBV5-1
cdr3_aa: CASSLGGSWTDTQYF
cdr3_nt: TGCGCCAGCAGCTTGGGTGGGAGTTGGACAGATACGCAGTATTTT

j_call: TRBJ2-1
clone_size: NA
d_call: NA
v_call: TRBV7-8
cdr3_aa: CASSLAVISSYNEQFF
cdr3_nt: TGTGCCAGCAGCTTAGCGGTCATTAGCTCCTACAATGAGCAGTTCTTC

j_call: TRBJ2-1
clone_size: NA
d_call: NA
v_call: TRBV28
cdr3_aa: CATLWRDEQFF
cdr3_nt: TGTGCCACCCTTTGGAGAGATGAGCAGTTCTTC

j_call: TRBJ2-7
clone_size: NA
d_call: NA
v_call: TRBV6-2/TRBV6-3
cdr3_aa: CASSYSEAGIGEQYF
cdr3_nt: TGTGCCAGCAGTTACTCGGAGGCGGGGATAGGCGAGCAGTACTTC

j_call: TRBJ1-1
clone_size: NA
d_call: NA
v_call: TRBV7-2
cdr3_aa: CASSLAAGLGEAFF
cdr3_nt: TGTGCCAGCAGCTTAGCGGCGGGCTTGGGTGAAGCTTTCTTT

j_call: TRBJ2-7
clone_size: few
d_call: NA
v_call: TRBV27
cdr3_aa: CASSLGGGSFYEQYF
cdr3_nt: TGTGCCAGCAGTTTAGGGGGCGGGAGCTTCTACGAGCAGTACTTC

j_call: TRBJ2-7
clone_size: NA
d_call: NA
v_call: TRBV10-3
cdr3_aa: CAISEASPTYEQYF
cdr3_nt: TGTGCCATCAGTGAGGCTAGCCCCACCTACGAGCAGTACTTC

j_call: TRBJ2-5
clone_size: NA
d_call: NA
v_call: TRBV27
cdr3_aa: CASSDGPLDTIETQYF
cdr3_nt: TGTGCCAGCAGCGATGGGCCCCTTGACACGATCGAGACCCAGTACTTC

j_call: TRBJ2-7
clone_size: NA
d_call: TRBD2
v_call: TRBV28
cdr3_aa: CASLLAGGNYEQYF
cdr3_nt: TGTGCCAGCCTATTAGCGGGAGGTAACTACGAGCAGTACTTC

j_call: TRBJ2-1
clone_size: NA
d_call: TRBD1
v_call: TRBV14
cdr3_aa: CASSQDKPGTVPPYPNNEQFF
cdr3_nt: TGTGCCAGCAGCCAAGATAAGCCCGGGACAGTACCCCCCTACCCCAACAATGAGCAGTTCTTC

j_call: TRBJ2-7
clone_size: NA
d_call: NA
v_call: TRBV10-2
cdr3_aa: CASRVMGGPSSYEQYF
cdr3_nt: TGCGCCAGCAGGGTGATGGGGGGGCCAAGCTCCTACGAGCAGTACTTC

j_call: TRBJ2-7
clone_size: NA
d_call: NA
v_call: TRBV18
cdr3_aa: CASSPGATYEQYF
cdr3_nt: TGTGCCAGCTCACCAGGGGCCACCTACGAGCAGTACTTC

j_call: TRBJ1-4
clone_size: NA
d_call: NA
v_call: TRBV5-8
cdr3_aa: CASSHGRARPATNEKLFF
cdr3_nt: TGTGCCAGCAGCCACGGGCGGGCCCGTCCCGCAACTAATGAAAAACTGTTTTTT

j_call: TRBJ1-3
clone_size: NA
d_call: TRBD1
v_call: TRBV4-3
cdr3_aa: CASSLLQGARNTIYF
cdr3_nt: TGCGCCAGCAGCCTGCTACAGGGGGCGAGAAACACCATATATTTT

j_call: TRBJ2-1
clone_size: few
d_call: TRBD2
v_call: TRBV29-1
cdr3_aa: CSVESGLAGAFYNEQFF
cdr3_nt: TGCAGCGTTGAAAGTGGACTAGCGGGAGCTTTTTACAATGAGCAGTTCTTC